These 24 T cell receptor beta chains came from one sample sequenced in a study of blood T cell repertoires in COVID-19. The assay was immunoSEQ multiplex PCR, and TCRdb's table has in-frame clones only and misses some. The sample shows about 120,000 clones, 83% of them seen only once. Sample: peripheral blood. The receptors here all came from a man aged 30 to 39 with acute or convalescent COVID-19.

In this sample, this clone turned up once. This sequence joins TRBV14 and TRBJ1-1; D remains ambiguous. Trimming removed 4 bases at V and 4 bases at J, with 10 bases between. Germline assignment: CDR1 SGHDN and CDR2 FVKESK. CDR3 length: 13 residues. CDR3 sequence (DNA): TGTGCCAGCAGCCTGGTGGCCCCCACTGAAGCTTTCTTT. This sequence encodes CASSLVAPTEAFF.

The J gene is TRBJ1-5, the V gene TRBV27; D remains ambiguous. V lost 6 bases and J 7 bases, leaving 10 bases between the germline ends. Germline lookup yields CDR1 MNHEY and CDR2 SMNVEV (reference sequence). This CDR3 has 12 residues. DNA for the CDR3: TGTGCCAGCAGCCGACGGGGACAGCCCCAGCATTTT. It yields the protein CASSRRGQPQHF.

V gene TRBV5-4 combines with J gene TRBJ1-2; 7 bases line up with TRBD1. This CDR3 comprises 13 residues. Germline trimming cut 0 bases from V and 5 bases from J; bases unmatched to any gene: 1. CDR1 SGHNT and CDR2 YYREEE come from the germline V gene (reference sequence). Here the CDR3 DNA reads TGTGCCAGCAGCTTGGGGGGACAGTATGGCTACACCTTC. Protein product: CASSLGGQYGYTF.

This chain joins TRBV7-6 and TRBJ2-3; no clear D gene. The length of the CDR3 is 13 residues. The germline V gene has CDR1 SGHVS and CDR2 FNYEAQ. Deletions cut 0 bases from V and 6 bases from J, with 7 bases between. CDR3 sequence: CASSLASWDTQYF. The DNA of the CDR3 is TGTGCCAGCAGCTTAGCAAGCTGGGATACGCAGTATTTT.

The genes are TRBV27 and TRBJ2-7; maybe TRBD2 (7 bases). CDR3 length equals 14 residues. The germline V and J ends were trimmed by 2 bases and 2 bases, with 10 bases remaining between them. Germline CDR1 and CDR2: MNHEY and SMNVEV (reference sequence). CDR3 residues: CASSLRGATYEQYF. The CDR3 bases are TGTGCCAGCAGTTTACGGGGGGCGACCTACGAGCAGTACTTC.

The chain is built from TRBV15 and TRBJ1-1, with D possibly matching TRBD1 (5 bases). This CDR3 is built from 14 residues. V gave up 0 bases and J gave up 5 bases, with 10 bases separating them. Per germline, CDR1 LNHNV and CDR2 YYDKDF (reference sequence). The CDR3, as DNA: TGTGCCACCAGCAGAGATTCAGGGTATACTGAAGCTTTCTTT. It encodes CATSRDSGYTEAFF.

The chain uses TRBV5-4 and TRBJ2-1; tentatively, D is TRBD1 (6 bases). CDR1 and CDR2 from the germline V gene are SGHNT and YYREEE (reference sequence). The germline V and J ends were trimmed by 4 bases and 7 bases, with 12 bases remaining between them. The CDR3 extends over 13 amino acids. The CDR3 bases are TGTGCCAGCAGCCCGGACAGTGGAAATGAGCAGTTCTTC. Its protein is CASSPDSGNEQFF.

This sequence joins TRBV5-4 and TRBJ2-1; 10 positions match TRBD1. This CDR3 spans 17 amino acids. CDR1 SGHNT and CDR2 YYREEE come from the germline V gene (reference sequence). V was clipped by 1 base and J by 6 bases; unmatched bases: 10. The CDR3 bases are TGTGCCAGCAGCTTGTGGTCGGGACAGGGGACTAGCAATGAGCAGTTCTTC. Protein: CASSLWSGQGTSNEQFF.

The V and J genes are TRBV5-5 and TRBJ2-6, with a tentative D call TRBD1 (5 bases). Germline V CDR1 and CDR2: SGHKS, YYEKEE (reference sequence). This CDR3 has 20 amino acids. Trimming pared 4 bases from V and 0 bases from J, leaving 23 bases between. CDR3 nucleotides: TGTGCCAGCAGCGGGGCCGAGCGACGGGTTGCTCTCTCTGGGGCCAACGTCCTGACTTTC. It specifies CASSGAERRVALSGANVLTF.

The rearrangement links TRBV29-1 to TRBJ1-1, with D possibly being TRBD1 (6 bases). Deletions cut 0 bases from V and 4 bases from J, with 6 bases between. CDR3 length: 12 residues. The V gene's germline CDR1 is SQVTM and CDR2 ANQGSEA. DNA of the CDR3: TGCAGCGTTGAAGACAGGGGCACTGAAGCTTTCTTT. Amino acids: CSVEDRGTEAFF.

The chain is built from TRBV12-2 and TRBJ2-1; the table's D call, TRBD2, was not checked against the DNA. TRBV12-2 is deemed a pseudogene. This CDR3 region has 19 residues. The CDR3 here is CASRLAPRVRLVVYNEQFF. Here the CDR3 DNA reads TGTGCAAGTCGCTTAGCGCCTAGAGTAAGACTAGTAGTCTACAATGAGCAGTTCTTC.

The rearrangement joins TRBV5-1 to TRBJ1-6; weak D call: TRBD1 (5 bases). V was pared by 0 bases and J by 7 bases, with 11 bases between. Germline lookup yields CDR1 SGHRS and CDR2 YFSETQ. This CDR3 region has 15 residues. The CDR3 region has the DNA TGCGCCAGCAGCTTGGGAGGACACCAGAATTCACCCCTCCACTTT. Amino acid sequence: CASSLGGHQNSPLHF.

This clone was picked up one time. The rearrangement joins TRBV12-3 or TRBV12-4 to TRBJ2-3; D remains ambiguous. V shed 8 bases and J shed 5 bases, with 11 bases lying between them. This CDR3 has 12 amino acids. As DNA, the CDR3 is TGTGCCAGCTCTTTTACCGGAGATACGCAGTATTTT. Its translation: CASSFTGDTQYF.

The chain combines TRBV2 with TRBJ2-1; 8 bases align to TRBD2. The germline V gene encodes CDR1 SNHLY and CDR2 FYNNEI. There are 14 residues in the CDR3. Germline trimming cut 7 bases from V and 9 bases from J; bases unmatched to any gene: 11. CDR3 protein: CASTGTSPRGEQFF. The CDR3 DNA reads TGTGCCAGCACCGGGACTAGTCCCAGGGGTGAGCAGTTCTTC.

The CDR3 is CASSSTDRLAGWDTQYF. The DNA of the CDR3 is TGCGCCAGCAGCAGTACCGATAGACTAGCGGGATGGGATACGCAGTATTTT. This sequence joins TRBV5-1 and TRBJ2-3; 11 bases agree with TRBD2. This CDR3 has 17 residues. V shed 4 bases, J shed 6 bases, and the junction held 13 bases outside the gene matches. CDR1 and CDR2 (germline): SGHRS, YFSETQ.

V is TRBV27 and J is TRBJ1-1; D perhaps matches TRBD1 (6 bases). Germline-derived CDR1 and CDR2 are MNHEY and SMNVEV (reference sequence). The CDR3 covers 13 residues. V was clipped by 5 bases and J by 6 bases, with 13 bases between them. Here the CDR3 reads CASSALQGPEAFF. DNA for the CDR3: TGTGCCAGCAGTGCATTACAGGGACCTGAAGCTTTCTTT.

The chain recombines TRBV28 with TRBJ1-5; a weak D match, TRBD1 (5 bases). Deletions cut 7 bases from V and 7 bases from J, with 17 bases between. The CDR3 has 14 residues. Germline V gives CDR1 MDHEN, CDR2 SYDVKM. The CDR3 region is CASKTNGGTQPQHF. The CDR3 DNA sequence: TGTGCCAGCAAAACCAACGGGGGTACCCAGCCCCAGCATTTT.

The V and J genes are TRBV6-6 and TRBJ2-7; D gene uncertain. Trimming took off 3 bases at V and 6 bases at J, with 12 bases between the two ends. Germline V lookup: CDR1 MNHNY, CDR2 SVGAGI (reference sequence). The CDR3 totals 13 residues. The CDR3 is CASSYSTSLEQYF. CDR3 in DNA: TGTGCCAGCAGTTATAGCACCAGCCTCGAGCAGTACTTC.

This clone has only a few counts. J is TRBJ1-5 and V is TRBV21-1; TRBD1 was called by the table and not checked on the DNA. TRBV21-1 is termed a pseudogene. The CDR3 consists of 15 residues. CDR3 nucleotides: TGTGCCAGCAGCATTGGGACAGGGAGCAATCAGCCCCAGCATTTT. This encodes CASSIGTGSNQPQHF.

The chain links TRBV3-1 (or the pseudogene TRBV3-2) to TRBJ1-3; D perhaps matches TRBD1 (5 bases). Trimming cost V 3 bases and J 4 bases, with 13 bases left between them. CDR1 and CDR2 from the germline V gene are LGHDT and YNNKEL (reference sequence). The CDR3 runs 15 residues. The CDR3 is CASSQARVIGNTIYF. In DNA form, the CDR3 reads TGTGCCAGCAGCCAGGCCAGGGTCATAGGAAACACCATATATTTT.

The chain recombines TRBV30 with TRBJ2-3; weak D call: TRBD1 (5 bases). The CDR3 totals 14 residues. Germline lookup yields CDR1 GTSNPN and CDR2 SVGIG (reference sequence). Trimming removed 4 bases at V and 2 bases at J, with 13 bases between. This CDR3 reads CAWTPGHYTDTQYF. As DNA, the CDR3 is TGTGCCTGGACTCCCGGACACTACACAGATACGCAGTATTTT.

This rearrangement joins TRBV6-6 to TRBJ2-1; a weak D match, TRBD2 (5 bases). Germline-derived CDR1 and CDR2 are MNHNY and SVGAGI (reference sequence). The CDR3 consists of 12 residues. V shed 8 bases and J shed 7 bases, with 12 bases lying between them. The chain's CDR3 is CASSTTLNEQFF. The CDR3, as DNA: TGTGCCAGCTCGACTACCCTGAATGAGCAGTTCTTC.

The chain employs TRBV10-3 and TRBJ2-1, with a tentative D call TRBD2 (6 bases). Trimming shortened V by 10 bases and J by 2 bases, and 12 bases separated the two germline ends. Germline CDR1 ENHRY, CDR2 SYGVKD. This CDR3 has 13 amino acids. The CDR3, as DNA: TGTGCCACCCGGGACTTCACCTACAATGAGCAGTTCTTC. Protein product: CATRDFTYNEQFF.

The chain recombines TRBV11-2 with TRBJ1-2; D call uncertain. Trimming took off 4 bases at V and 0 bases at J, with 9 bases between the two ends. The CDR3 length is 14 residues. Germline lookup yields CDR1 SGHAT and CDR2 FQNNGV. CDR3 coding DNA: TGTGCCAGCAGCTCACTCAGGTCTAACTATGGCTACACCTTC. Its translation: CASSSLRSNYGYTF.